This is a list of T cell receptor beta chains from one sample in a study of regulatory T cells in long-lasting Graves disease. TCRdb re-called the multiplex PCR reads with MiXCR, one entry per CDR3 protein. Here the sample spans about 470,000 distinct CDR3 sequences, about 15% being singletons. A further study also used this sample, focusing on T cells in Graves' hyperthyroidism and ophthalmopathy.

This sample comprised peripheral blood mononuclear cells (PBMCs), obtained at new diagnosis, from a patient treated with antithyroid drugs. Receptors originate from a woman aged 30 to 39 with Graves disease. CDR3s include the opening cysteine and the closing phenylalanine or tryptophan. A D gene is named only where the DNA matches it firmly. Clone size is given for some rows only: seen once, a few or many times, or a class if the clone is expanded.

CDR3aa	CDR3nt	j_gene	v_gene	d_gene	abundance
CASSARLAGVGGTDTQYF	TGTGCCAGCAGCGCCCGACTAGCGGGAGTCGGGGGCACAGATACGCAGTATTTT	TRBJ2-3	TRBV7-3	TRBD2	.
CATQQGDTQYF	TGTGCCACCCAGCAGGGAGATACGCAGTATTTT	TRBJ2-3	TRBV27	.	.
CASSLILGPYEQYF	TGTGCCAGCAGCTTAATTTTAGGACCCTACGAGCAGTACTTC	TRBJ2-7	TRBV7-2	.	many
CSARQGVYEQYF	TGCAGCGCCCGACAGGGGGTCTACGAGCAGTACTTC	TRBJ2-7	TRBV29-1	TRBD1	many
CATSDPGQGGYNEQFF	TGTGCCACCAGTGATCCGGGACAGGGGGGGTACAATGAGCAGTTCTTC	TRBJ2-1	TRBV24-1	TRBD1	.
CASSLYSFGGSQPQHF	TGTGCCAGCAGCTTGTATTCTTTTGGGGGGTCTCAGCCCCAGCATTTT	TRBJ1-5	TRBV5-8	.	.
CSAGARVTQYF	TGCAGTGCTGGGGCTAGGGTAACCCAGTACTTC	TRBJ2-5	TRBV20-1	.	.
CATNFGMGTNTEAFF	TGTGCCACAAATTTTGGGATGGGTACGAACACTGAAGCTTTCTTT	TRBJ1-1	TRBV12-3/TRBV12-4	.	many
CASSQIDLALREQFF	TGTGCCAGCAGCCAAATTGATCTCGCCCTCCGGGAGCAGTTCTTC	TRBJ2-1	TRBV3-1	.	many
CASSYSGLEWGGYTF	TGTGCCAGCAGTTACTCGGGGCTGGAATGGGGAGGCTACACCTTC	TRBJ1-2	TRBV6-2/TRBV6-3	.	many
CASSLGMGVREFF	TGTGCCAGCAGCTTGGGGATGGGGGTCCGGGAGTTCTTC	TRBJ2-1	TRBV7-2	.	few
CASSPKLRTSGSIYNEQFF	TGTGCCAGCTCACCCAAACTTCGGACTAGCGGGAGTATCTACAATGAGCAGTTCTTC	TRBJ2-1	TRBV18	TRBD2	few
CATSRTSGRAIDEQFF	TGTGCCACCAGCAGGACTAGCGGGAGGGCCATCGATGAGCAGTTCTTC	TRBJ2-1	TRBV9	TRBD2	.
CASSLKGDEQYF	TGTGCCAGCAGTTTAAAAGGGGACGAGCAGTACTTC	TRBJ2-7	TRBV12-3/TRBV12-4	.	many
CASSLTGDWGYTF	TGTGCCAGCAGTTTGACCGGTGATTGGGGCTACACCTTC	TRBJ1-2	TRBV27	.	.
CAWSSTVSYSNQPQHF	TGTGCCTGGAGTTCGACAGTCTCATATAGCAATCAGCCCCAGCATTTT	TRBJ1-5	TRBV30	.	many
CAISDFGSRNQPQHF	TGTGCCATCAGTGACTTTGGCAGCCGTAATCAGCCCCAGCATTTT	TRBJ1-5	TRBV10-3	.	many
CASTLLTDKTGEQYF	TGTGCCAGCACCCTTCTTACCGACAAAACAGGGGAGCAGTACTTC	TRBJ2-7	TRBV6-1	.	few
CASSFYMGRGTDTQYF	TGTGCCAGCAGTTTTTATATGGGACGGGGAACAGATACGCAGTATTTT	TRBJ2-3	TRBV28	.	many
CASSVGGYGNTIYF	TGTGCCAGCAGCGTAGGAGGGTATGGAAACACCATATATTTT	TRBJ1-3	TRBV9	.	.
CASSSPPGPSFF	TGTGCCAGCAGCTCACCTCCGGGCCCTTCCTTCTTC	TRBJ2-7	TRBV11-2	.	many
CASTPGLAGGNPTSYEQYF	TGCGCCAGCACACCGGGACTAGCGGGAGGAAATCCCACCTCGTACGAGCAGTACTTC	TRBJ2-7	TRBV5-1	TRBD2	many
CASSLDRGSNTGELFF	TGTGCCAGCAGCCTTGACAGGGGTTCTAACACCGGGGAGCTGTTTTTT	TRBJ2-2	TRBV11-2	TRBD1	many
CASSLGLWEGGNEQFF	TGTGCCAGCAGCTTAGGCCTCTGGGAGGGGGGGAATGAGCAGTTCTTC	TRBJ2-1	TRBV13	.	many
CASSVGGGPYEQYF	TGTGCCAGCAGTGTAGGGGGCGGGCCCTACGAGCAGTACTTC	TRBJ2-7	TRBV12-3/TRBV12-4	TRBD1	many
CASSPQTGDQETQYF	TGTGCCAGCAGCCCCCAAACCGGGGACCAAGAGACCCAGTACTTC	TRBJ2-5	TRBV9	.	many
CAWRDKDRGFPGELFF	TGTGCCTGGAGAGATAAGGACAGGGGTTTTCCCGGGGAGCTGTTTTTT	TRBJ2-2	TRBV30	TRBD1	few
CASGLGGTVTEAFF	TGTGCTAGTGGTTTGGGAGGGACAGTGACTGAAGCTTTCTTT	TRBJ1-1	TRBV12-5	TRBD1	.
CASSRDLTSSVKNIQYF	TGTGCCAGCAGTCGCGACCTAACTTCTTCAGTCAAAAACATTCAGTACTTC	TRBJ2-4	TRBV27	.	many
CASSTPSLSDVVNNEQFF	TGTGCCAGCAGTACCCCCTCGCTCTCTGACGTGGTGAACAATGAGCAGTTCTTC	TRBJ2-1	TRBV6-1	.	many
CSADPGGSYNEQFF	TGCAGTGCAGACCCCGGGGGTTCCTACAATGAGCAGTTCTTC	TRBJ2-1	TRBV20-1	.	many
CAWRGSNYGYTF	TGTGCCTGGAGAGGCTCTAACTATGGCTACACCTTC	TRBJ1-2	TRBV30	.	few
CASSPNREEQFF	TGTGCCAGCAGTCCGAACAGGGAAGAGCAGTTCTTC	TRBJ2-1	TRBV12-3/TRBV12-4	.	many
CASSVPGQQGETQYF	TGTGCCAGCAGTGTTCCGGGACAGCAGGGAGAGACCCAGTACTTC	TRBJ2-5	TRBV12-3/TRBV12-4	TRBD1	many
CSARADTVVETQYF	TGCAGTGCACGGGCGGACACAGTGGTAGAGACCCAGTACTTC	TRBJ2-5	TRBV20-1	.	medium-sized
CASSSDIPFIGELFF	TGTGCCAGCAGCTCCGACATCCCTTTCATCGGGGAGCTGTTTTTT	TRBJ2-2	TRBV7-2	.	many
CASSFPGTGAYEQYF	TGCGCCAGCAGCTTTCCCGGGACAGGGGCCTACGAGCAGTACTTC	TRBJ2-7	TRBV5-1	TRBD1	many
CASSLWSGTGFNEQFF	TGTGCCAGCAGTTTATGGTCCGGGACAGGGTTTAATGAGCAGTTCTTC	TRBJ2-1	TRBV12-3/TRBV12-4	TRBD1	few
CASSVEPSLNTGELFF	TGTGCCAGCAGCGTAGAACCTAGTCTGAACACCGGGGAGCTGTTTTTT	TRBJ2-2	TRBV9	.	.
CASSLPPDWSNQPQHF	TGTGCCAGCAGCCTACCACCAGATTGGAGCAATCAGCCCCAGCATTTT	TRBJ1-5	TRBV7-9	.	many
CASRPGGGEAFF	TGCGCCAGCAGGCCGGGGGGGGGTGAAGCTTTCTTT	TRBJ1-1	TRBV4-1	.	many
CAWRWGADTGELFF	TGTGCCTGGAGGTGGGGGGCCGACACCGGGGAGCTGTTTTTT	TRBJ2-2	TRBV30	.	many
CASSQVGRWGEQFF	TGTGCCAGCAGCCAAGTGGGGCGGTGGGGTGAGCAGTTCTTC	TRBJ2-1	TRBV3-1	.	once
CASSLVYLAGDRGQPQHF	TGTGCCAGCAGTTTGGTCTACCTGGCAGGGGACCGGGGTCAGCCCCAGCATTTT	TRBJ1-5	TRBV12-3/TRBV12-4	.	many
CASSLRTGTVWFNYGYTF	TGTGCCAGCAGCTTAAGGACCGGGACAGTTTGGTTTAACTATGGCTACACCTTC	TRBJ1-2	TRBV7-9	TRBD1	.
CASSRTGTGDEQYF	TGTGCCAGCAGCCGGACCGGGACAGGAGACGAGCAGTACTTC	TRBJ2-7	TRBV12-3/TRBV12-4	TRBD1	many
CASSYSPGRYQETQYF	TGTGCCAGCAGTTACTCACCCGGCAGGTACCAAGAGACCCAGTACTTC	TRBJ2-5	TRBV6-2/TRBV6-3	.	many
CASSPYTGISSGANVLTF	TGTGCCAGCAGCCCCTACACAGGGATCAGCTCTGGGGCCAACGTCCTGACTTTC	TRBJ2-6	TRBV7-9	.	few
CASSFTSDSDEQYF	TGTGCCAGCAGCTTCACTAGCGATTCCGACGAGCAGTACTTC	TRBJ2-7	TRBV11-1	TRBD2	.
CASSQVSSHTQYF	TGTGCCAGCAGCCAAGTCTCATCCCATACGCAGTATTTT	TRBJ2-3	TRBV14	.	few
CASSEGYRATYEQYF	TGTGCCAGCAGTGAGGGGTACAGGGCGACCTACGAGCAGTACTTC	TRBJ2-7	TRBV25-1	.	many
CASSAGQWGYEQYF	TGTGCCAGCAGCGCGGGACAATGGGGCTACGAGCAGTACTTC	TRBJ2-7	TRBV9	.	few
CASSHTGSYGYTF	TGTGCCAGCAGCCACACAGGCTCCTATGGCTACACCTTC	TRBJ1-2	TRBV9	.	.
CASAPLITSRGEQFF	TGTGCCAGCGCACCCCTGATAACAAGCCGAGGTGAGCAGTTCTTC	TRBJ2-1	TRBV2	.	.
CATTGPQGGYEQYF	TGCGCCACTACTGGACCTCAAGGCGGGTACGAGCAGTACTTC	TRBJ2-7	TRBV10-2	.	many